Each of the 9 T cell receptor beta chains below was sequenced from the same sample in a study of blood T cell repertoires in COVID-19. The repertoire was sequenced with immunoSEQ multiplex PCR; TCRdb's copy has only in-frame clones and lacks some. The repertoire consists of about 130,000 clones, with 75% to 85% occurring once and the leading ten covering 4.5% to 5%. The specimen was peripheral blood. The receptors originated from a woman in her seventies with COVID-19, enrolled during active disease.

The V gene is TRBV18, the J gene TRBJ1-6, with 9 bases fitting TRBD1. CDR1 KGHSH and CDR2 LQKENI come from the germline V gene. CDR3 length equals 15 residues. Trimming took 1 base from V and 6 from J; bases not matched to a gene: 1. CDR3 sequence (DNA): TGTGCCAGCTCACCACGGGACAGGGCTAATTCACCCCTCCACTTT. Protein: CASSPRDRANSPLHF.

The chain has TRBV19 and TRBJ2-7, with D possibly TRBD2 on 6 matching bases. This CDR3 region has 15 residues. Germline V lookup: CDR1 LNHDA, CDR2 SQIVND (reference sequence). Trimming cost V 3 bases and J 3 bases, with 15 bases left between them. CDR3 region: CASSIGRGGGYEQYF. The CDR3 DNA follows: TGTGCCAGTAGTATTGGGCGGGGAGGTGGCTACGAGCAGTACTTC.

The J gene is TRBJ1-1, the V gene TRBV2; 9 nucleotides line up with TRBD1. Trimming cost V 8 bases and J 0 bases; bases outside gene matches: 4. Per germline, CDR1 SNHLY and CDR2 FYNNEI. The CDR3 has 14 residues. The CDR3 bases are TGTGCCAGCGGGACAGGGACTATGAACACTGAAGCTTTCTTT. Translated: CASGTGTMNTEAFF.

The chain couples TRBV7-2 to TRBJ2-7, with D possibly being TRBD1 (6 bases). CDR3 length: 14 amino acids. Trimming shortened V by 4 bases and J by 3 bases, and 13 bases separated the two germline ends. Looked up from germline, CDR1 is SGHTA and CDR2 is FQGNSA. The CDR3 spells CASSSGRGGYEQYF. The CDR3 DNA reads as TGTGCCAGCAGCTCGGGCCGAGGGGGCTACGAGCAGTACTTC.

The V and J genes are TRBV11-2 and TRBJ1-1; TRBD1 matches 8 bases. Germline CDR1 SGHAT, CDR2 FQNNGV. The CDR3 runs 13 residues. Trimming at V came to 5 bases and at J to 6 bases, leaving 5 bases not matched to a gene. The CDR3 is CASSLGTGAEAFF. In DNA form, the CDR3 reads TGTGCCAGCAGCCTGGGGACAGGCGCTGAAGCTTTCTTT.

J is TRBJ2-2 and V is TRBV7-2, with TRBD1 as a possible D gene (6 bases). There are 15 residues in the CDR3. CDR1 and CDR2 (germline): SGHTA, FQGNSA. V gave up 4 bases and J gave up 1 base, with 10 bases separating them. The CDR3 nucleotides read TGTGCCAGCAGCTCCGAACAGGGGAACACCGGGGAGCTGTTTTTT. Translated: CASSSEQGNTGELFF.

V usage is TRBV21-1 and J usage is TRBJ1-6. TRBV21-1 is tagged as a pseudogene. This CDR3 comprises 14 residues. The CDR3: CASSKEVSNSPLHF. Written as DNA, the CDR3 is TGTGCCAGCAGCAAAGAAGTTAGTAATTCACCCCTCCACTTT.

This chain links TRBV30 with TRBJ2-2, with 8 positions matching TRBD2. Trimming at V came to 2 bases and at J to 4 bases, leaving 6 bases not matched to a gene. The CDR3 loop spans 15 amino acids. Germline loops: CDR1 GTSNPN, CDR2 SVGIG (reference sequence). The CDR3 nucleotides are TGTGCCTGGAGTCACGGGGGGGCCGGCACCGGGGAGCTGTTTTTT. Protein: CAWSHGGAGTGELFF.

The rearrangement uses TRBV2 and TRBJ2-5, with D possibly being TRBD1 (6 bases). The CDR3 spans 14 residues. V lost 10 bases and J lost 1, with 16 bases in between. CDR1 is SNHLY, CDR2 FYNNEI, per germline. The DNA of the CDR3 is TGTGCCACTTCGCCGGGACACCTCCAAGAGACCCAGTACTTC. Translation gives CATSPGHLQETQYF.